The 18 T cell receptor beta chains presented below share a single source sample, sequenced in a study of shared T cell receptors in the human thymus (dated by TCRdb to about 2021). Preparation of the library involved the immunoSEQ multiplex PCR assay. TCRdb mirrors the immuneACCESS table, restricted to in-frame sequences. Some clones are absent from its copies; in checked studies, under half trace to an unresolved V gene, and the reason for the others is unknown. In all, the sample holds a few hundred thousand clones, and about 95% of those were seen once. The biggest ten clones account for roughly 0.021% of the sample. Input material: thymocytes. The receptors originated from a human donor.

The chain couples TRBV28 to TRBJ1-5, with D unresolved. In germline, CDR1 is MDHEN, CDR2 SYDVKM. Trimming cost V 3 bases and J 0 bases, with 9 bases left between them. The CDR3 has 15 amino acids. CDR3 protein: CASSFAGDSNQPQHF. CDR3 sequence (DNA): TGTGCCAGCAGTTTTGCGGGAGATAGCAATCAGCCCCAGCATTTT.

V is TRBV9 and J is TRBJ2-3, with TRBD2 matching 8 bases. Germline V gene lookup returns CDR1 SGDLS and CDR2 YYNGEE. The CDR3 sequence is 20 residues long. With 0 bases clipped from V and 0 bases from J, the junction kept 15 bases outside the gene matches. In DNA form, the CDR3 reads TGTGCCAGCAGCGTAGCGGGCACCCCCCAGCGGGGGACTAGCACAGATACGCAGTATTTT. It yields the protein CASSVAGTPQRGTSTDTQYF.

The gene calls are TRBV7-7 and TRBJ2-2; tentative D call: TRBD1 (5 bases). The CDR3 is 15 residues long. The germline gives CDR1 SSHAT, CDR2 FNYEAQ (reference sequence). V was clipped by 2 bases and J by 4 bases, with 11 bases between them. This chain's CDR3 is CASSLSQGSTGELFF. CDR3 nucleotides: TGTGCCAGCAGCTTATCTCAGGGATCCACCGGGGAGCTGTTTTTT.

This chain uses TRBV28 with TRBJ1-1, with 7 bases that match TRBD1. V was pared by 2 bases and J by 10 bases, with 19 bases of the junction left unmatched. This CDR3 contains 17 residues. Germline CDR1 is MDHEN and CDR2 is SYDVKM. For the CDR3, the DNA is TGTGCCAGCAGTTTAAGACTATTAGGGACAGACCCCCGGGGAGCTTTCTTT. As protein: CASSLRLLGTDPRGAFF.

This clone was detected once. The chain combines TRBV11-2 with TRBJ2-1; 11 positions match TRBD2. The CDR3 length is 18 residues. Trimming at V came to 5 bases and at J to 4 bases, leaving 13 bases not matched to a gene. CDR1 SGHAT and CDR2 FQNNGV come from the germline V gene. The CDR3 loop is CASSPTILTSGRYNEQFF. The CDR3 DNA follows: TGTGCCAGCAGCCCCACAATATTAACTAGCGGGAGATACAATGAGCAGTTCTTC.

V and J are TRBV7-2 and TRBJ2-7; D remains ambiguous. CDR1 is SGHTA and CDR2 is FQGNSA in the germline V gene. The CDR3 length is 15 residues. V lost 5 bases and J 7 bases, leaving 21 bases between the germline ends. The CDR3 coding sequence is TGTGCCAGCAGCCCCAAGAGTCGGTGGCTCCCTGAGCAGTACTTC. It encodes CASSPKSRWLPEQYF.

This rearrangement joins TRBV10-3 to TRBJ2-7; 8 positions match TRBD2. The CDR3 loop spans 15 amino acids. The junction had 7 bases not matched to a gene; V was cut back by 3 bases and J by 3 bases. CDR1 and CDR2 (germline): ENHRY, SYGVKD. CDR3 sequence reads: CAISDSGLEIYEQYF. The CDR3 nucleotides read TGTGCCATCAGTGATTCGGGACTAGAAATCTACGAGCAGTACTTC.

This rearrangement joins TRBV28 to TRBJ1-1, with a possible D match to TRBD1 (6 bases). The CDR3 has 13 amino acids. V lost 7 bases and J 4 bases, leaving 13 bases between the germline ends. CDR1 and CDR2 from the germline V gene are MDHEN and SYDVKM. The CDR3: CASKEQGPTEAFF. The CDR3 DNA reads as TGTGCCAGCAAAGAACAGGGTCCCACTGAAGCTTTCTTT.

V gene TRBV30 combines with J gene TRBJ2-7; D is possibly TRBD2 (6 bases). Germline V CDR1 and CDR2: GTSNPN, SVGIG (reference sequence). This CDR3 spans 13 amino acids. V was pared by 0 bases and J by 1 base, with 7 bases between. Here the CDR3 reads CAWSVGTSYEQYF. CDR3 nucleotide sequence: TGTGCCTGGAGTGTAGGGACTTCCTACGAGCAGTACTTC.

V is TRBV6-1 and J is TRBJ1-1, with TRBD1 matching 7 bases. Trimming at V came to 2 bases and at J to 6 bases, leaving 9 bases not matched to a gene. This CDR3 contains 15 residues. Per the germline V gene, CDR1 is MNHNS and CDR2 is SASEGT. DNA of the CDR3: TGTGCCAGCAGTGAAACGGCAGGGGGAGGCCCTGAAGCTTTCTTT. Translated, it gives CASSETAGGGPEAFF.

The CDR3 nucleotides read TGTGCCAGCAGCCCCATAGACCCCGGACAGCCAGGTCAAGAGCGGGAGAAGTACTTC. The encoded protein is CASSPIDPGQPGQEREKYF. This rearrangement joins TRBV2 to TRBJ2-7; 8 nucleotides match TRBD2. The CDR3 spans 19 residues. Per germline, CDR1 SNHLY and CDR2 FYNNEI. V shed 6 bases, J shed 11 bases, and the junction held 30 bases outside the gene matches.

The chain recombines TRBV27 with TRBJ1-5, with D possibly TRBD1 on 6 matching bases. This CDR3 has 14 residues. V was pared by 5 bases and J by 3 bases, with 11 bases between. Germline CDR1 MNHEY, CDR2 SMNVEV (reference sequence). The CDR3 is CASSPHRDNQPQHF. The DNA for the CDR3 is TGTGCCAGCAGTCCTCACAGGGACAATCAGCCCCAGCATTTT.

This rearrangement joins TRBV19 to TRBJ1-5; TRBD1 aligns across 7 bases. Germline CDR1 LNHDA, CDR2 SQIVND (reference sequence). The CDR3 runs 14 residues. J gave up 9 bases and V 6 bases, and 11 bases lay outside the gene matches. The CDR3 bases are TGTGCCAGTAGCTCGACAGGGTTGAGCCGGCCCCAGCATTTT. It translates to CASSSTGLSRPQHF.

Here the CDR3 reads CASSPDPIHEQFF. In DNA, the CDR3 is TGTGCCAGCAGTCCGGACCCTATCCATGAGCAGTTCTTC. The V and J genes are TRBV28 and TRBJ2-1; D gene uncertain. The CDR3 has 13 residues. V gave up 5 bases and J gave up 8 bases, with 13 bases separating them. The germline V gene encodes CDR1 MDHEN and CDR2 SYDVKM.

The chain carries TRBV30 and TRBJ1-3, with D maybe TRBD1 (6 bases). Germline CDR1 reads GTSNPN; CDR2 reads SVGIG (reference sequence). The CDR3 runs 16 residues. The V end lost 5 bases, the J end lost 6 bases, and 23 bases lay between the germline ends. CDR3 sequence (DNA): TGTGCCTGGTCGACGGGGGCGCACGTTTTTTCAAACACCATATATTTT. This gives the protein CAWSTGAHVFSNTIYF. Filled out from reference TRBV30 and TRBJ1-3, the complete variable domain reads SQTIHQWPATLVQPVGSPLSLECTVEGTSNPNLYWYRQAAGRGLQLLFYSVGIGQISSEVPQNLSASRPQDRQFILSSKKLLLSDSGFYLCAWSTGAHVFSNTIYFGEGSWLTVV.

The CDR3 is CASSQRDSSSTDTQYF. The CDR3 DNA sequence: TGTGCCAGCAGTCAGCGGGACAGTTCTAGCACAGATACGCAGTATTTT. The rearrangement uses TRBV6-4 and TRBJ2-3; either TRBD1 or TRBD2 may fit D (7 bases each). Germline V gene data show CDR1 as MRHNA and CDR2 as SNTAGT. V was shortened by 5 bases and J by 0 bases, with 15 bases between the two germline ends. The CDR3 is made up of 16 amino acids.

The chain is built from TRBV27 and TRBJ2-7, with D perhaps matching TRBD2 (6 bases). Trimming stripped 7 bases from V and 3 bases from J, with 13 bases between. Per germline, CDR1 MNHEY and CDR2 SMNVEV (reference sequence). This CDR3 spans 13 amino acids. The CDR3, as DNA: TGTGCCAGCATAGGAGGGACTTACTACGAGCAGTACTTC. It translates to CASIGGTYYEQYF.

This chain connects TRBV25-1 to TRBJ2-5; 7 positions agree with TRBD2. CDR3 length: 13 amino acids. V gave up 6 bases and J gave up 5 bases; unmatched junction bases: 6. CDR1 MGHDK and CDR2 SYGVNS come from the germline V gene. CDR3 loop: CASSGRGIETQYF. In DNA, the CDR3 is TGTGCCAGCAGCGGGCGGGGGATCGAGACCCAGTACTTC.